Presented here are 11 T cell receptor beta chains from one specimen sequenced in a study of molecular identifiers for immune sequencing clone quantification. TCRdb re-called the PCR reads through MiXCR, storing one row per CDR3 protein. The data contain some 320,000 distinct CDR3 sequences, about a fifth of them seen just once; the ten biggest clones take up approximately 0.85%. Sequencing was carried out using naive CD8+ T cells from blood, with Jurkat cell RNA spiked in. Subset described: FACS-sorted CD8+CD4-CCR7+CD45RA+ naive T cells. These TCRs come from a human donor in good health. Some libraries in this study had Jurkat cell RNA spiked in.

Only a few counts were recorded for this clonotype. This chain connects TRBV6-2 or TRBV6-3 to TRBJ2-7, with a possible D match to TRBD1 (6 bases). Germline V gene lookup returns CDR1 MNHEY and CDR2 SVGEGT. The CDR3 loop spans 15 amino acids. V was shortened by 6 bases and J by 3 bases, with 18 bases between the two germline ends. The CDR3 spells CASSPDRPVNYEQYF. For the CDR3, the DNA is TGTGCCAGCAGCCCCGACAGGCCCGTAAACTACGAGCAGTACTTC.

In this sample, this clonotype turned up many times. The rearrangement uses TRBV6-6 and TRBJ2-7; D possibly corresponds to TRBD2 (6 bases). V lost 2 bases, J lost 2 bases, and 10 bases lay in between. Germline loops: CDR1 MNHNY, CDR2 SVGAGI (reference sequence). The CDR3 length is 14 residues. The CDR3 loop reads CASSYGGTAYEQYF. CDR3 in DNA: TGTGCCAGCAGTTACGGGGGGACTGCCTACGAGCAGTACTTC.

As concerns this clonotype: A much larger clone differs from this one at a single base, so this may be a read error. V and J are TRBV7-2 and TRBJ1-1; a possible D gene is TRBD1 (5 bases). V was shortened by 4 bases and J by 3 bases, with 15 bases between the two germline ends. Per the germline V gene, CDR1 is SGHTA and CDR2 is FQGNSA. The CDR3 runs 15 residues. DNA for the CDR3: TGTGCCAGCAGCTCTCAGACAGACTACGACACTGAAGCTTTCTTT. Its protein product is CASSSQTDYDTEAFF.

This clonotype showed up many times. The chain has TRBV6-2 or TRBV6-3 and TRBJ2-7; the match to TRBD2 covers 8 bases. After removal of 2 bases from V and 5 bases from J, the junction contained 5 bases not matched to a gene. Germline V gene lookup returns CDR1 MNHEY and CDR2 SVGEGT. This CDR3 is 14 amino acids long. CDR3 in amino acids: CASSYSGSYDEQYF. The CDR3 bases are TGTGCCAGCAGTTACAGCGGGAGTTACGACGAGCAGTACTTC.

The chain is built from TRBV4-1 and TRBJ1-1, with 10 nucleotides matching TRBD1. The germline V gene encodes CDR1 MGHRA and CDR2 YSYEKL. The CDR3 spans 18 residues. V shed 1 base and J 3 bases; nucleotides not matched to a gene: 11. As DNA, the CDR3 is TGCGCCAGCAGCCAAGCCCGACAGGGGGCCAATTCGGACACTGAAGCTTTCTTT. This encodes CASSQARQGANSDTEAFF.

There are many counts of this clonotype. The chain uses TRBV4-3 and TRBJ1-3; D gene unclear. This CDR3 has 15 amino acids. Germline CDR1 and CDR2: LGHNA and YSLEER. Trimming removed 0 bases from V and 4 bases from J, with 10 bases in between. For the CDR3, the DNA is TGCGCCAGCAGCCAAGATAACCCTCCCGGAAACACCATATATTTT. Amino acids: CASSQDNPPGNTIYF.

Turning to this clonotype: Since a much larger clone is just one base distant, this may be a read error. This chain uses TRBV3-1 with TRBJ1-5; D call uncertain. CDR3 length: 15 residues. The germline V gene has CDR1 LGHDT and CDR2 YNNKEL (reference sequence). CDR3: CASSQGHSRNQSQHF. The CDR3 region has the DNA TGTGCCAGCAGCCAAGGTCACAGCCGCAATCAGTCCCAGCATTTT.

At least ten counts were recorded for this clonotype. The chain joins TRBV28 to TRBJ2-5; the match to TRBD2 covers 11 bases. J was trimmed by 7 bases and V by 3 bases; bases with no gene match: 4. CDR1 is MDHEN and CDR2 is SYDVKM in the germline V gene. CDR3 length: 14 amino acids. CDR3 sequence reads: CASSFLAGGPTQYF. The CDR3 DNA follows: TGTGCCAGCAGTTTTTTAGCGGGAGGGCCGACCCAGTACTTC.

There are many counts of this clonotype. The chain uses TRBV25-1 and TRBJ1-6, with D unclear. The CDR3 has 15 amino acids. Per germline, CDR1 MGHDK and CDR2 SYGVNS. Deletions cut 2 bases from V and 10 bases from J, with 15 bases between. CDR3 in DNA: TGTGCCAGCAGTGAAGGACTCGGAGCCGGCTCACCCCTCCACTTT. Translating gives CASSEGLGAGSPLHF.

The rearrangement joins TRBV12-3 or TRBV12-4 to TRBJ2-5; D is perhaps TRBD1 (6 bases). Trimming cost V 3 bases and J 2 bases, with 10 bases left between them. This CDR3 is 14 amino acids long. DNA for the CDR3: TGTGCCAGCAGTTTGGACAGAAAACAAGAGACCCAGTACTTC. Amino acid sequence: CASSLDRKQETQYF.

This clonotype has a handful of counts. The chain is built from TRBV19 and TRBJ2-7; D is possibly TRBD1 or TRBD2 (5 bases each). The CDR3 contains 19 residues. Germline V gene lookup returns CDR1 LNHDA and CDR2 SQIVND (reference sequence). The V end lost 6 bases, the J end lost 1 base, and 28 bases lay between the germline ends. For the CDR3, the DNA is TGTGCCAGTAGCACCCTAAGTGGTAAATTGGGACGAGGGTCCTACGAGCAGTACTTC. It translates to CASSTLSGKLGRGSYEQYF.